This TCR beta chain was observed in a study of Graves' ophthalmopathy and Graves' hyperthyroidism. Study-level points and caveats: Ophthalmopathy was separated from stable hyperthyroidism by a 13-signature model with roughly 91% sensitivity and approximately 81% specificity.

A volume of over 9 ml of fresh peripheral blood supplied the PBMCs. From germline, CDR1 is DFQATT and CDR2 SNEGSKA (reference sequence). The CDR3 contains 11 residues. V dropped 6 bases and J dropped 5; count of bases not matched to a gene: 0. RNA transcripts yielded amplified TCR beta CDR3 regions. Investigators did first-round RT-PCR with HTBI primers, then second-round multiplex PCR. MiXCR was run by TCRdb on the multiplex PCR reads, yielding one entry per CDR3 protein. Of 600,000 to 650,000 distinct CDR3 sequences listed, approximately 21% were seen once; the top ten hold approximately 6.5%. This clonotype came up many times. Antigen unknown.

The clonotype originates from a woman under 30 with stable Graves' hyperthyroidism. Some clones in this sample may be carry-over from other donors' samples. Sequenced: peripheral blood. The chain recombines TRBV20-1 with TRBJ1-1; 10 bases are a match to TRBD1. CDR3 region: CSAGQGTEAFF. The CDR3, as DNA: TGCAGTGCGGGACAGGGGACTGAAGCTTTCTTT.